This TCR beta chain was found in a study of blood T cell repertoires in COVID-19. Looked up from germline, CDR1 is SGHTA and CDR2 is FQGNSA. The CDR3 contains 14 residues. Trimming took 5 bases from V and 5 from J; bases not matched to a gene: 7. Sequencing used immunoSEQ multiplex PCR; TCRdb keeps in-frame clones, though not all of them. The sample includes a few hundred thousand clones, 70% to 85% of them seen just once. This sequence joins TRBV7-2 and TRBJ2-7, with 9 bases matching TRBD1. Source material: peripheral blood. The sequence came from a man aged 45 to 65 with active or convalescent COVID-19. The CDR3 protein is CASSLLNRGHEQYF. CDR3 nucleotide sequence: TGTGCCAGCAGCCTACTAAACAGGGGGCACGAGCAGTACTTC.